The entry that follows covers one TCR beta chain sequence. These data originate in a study of blood T cell repertoires in COVID-19. Study summary: Acute and convalescent COVID-19 specimens originated in the United States, Italy and Spain. The cDNA or gDNA used as material had been derived from T cells, B-cell-depleted T cells, or PBMCs.

In the original processing: Nucleated cell number was recorded as an estimate derived from reference gene primer amplification. Here immunoSEQ multiplex PCR was the method, and the copy in TCRdb shows in-frame clones only, minus some. The D gene and trimming were derived from the DNA, and the V and J assignments and clone size from that table. The repertoire holds fewer than 250,000 clones, 85% to 90% seen once, with around 10% in the top ten. This CDR3 region has 14 residues. Trimming took 9 bases from V and 5 from J; bases not matched to a gene: 11. CDR1 and CDR2 (germline): LGHDT, YNNKEL (reference sequence). Recruited during active infection, patients (from Seattle) were subsequently followed longitudinally.

The chain is built from TRBV3-1 (or the pseudogene TRBV3-2) and TRBJ2-7, with 9 positions matching TRBD1. The TCR originated in a middle-aged man with COVID-19, enrolled during active disease. Sequenced input: peripheral blood. CDR3 protein: CARATGTGLHEQYF. Here the CDR3 DNA reads TGTGCCAGGGCGACCGGGACAGGGCTCCACGAGCAGTACTTC.